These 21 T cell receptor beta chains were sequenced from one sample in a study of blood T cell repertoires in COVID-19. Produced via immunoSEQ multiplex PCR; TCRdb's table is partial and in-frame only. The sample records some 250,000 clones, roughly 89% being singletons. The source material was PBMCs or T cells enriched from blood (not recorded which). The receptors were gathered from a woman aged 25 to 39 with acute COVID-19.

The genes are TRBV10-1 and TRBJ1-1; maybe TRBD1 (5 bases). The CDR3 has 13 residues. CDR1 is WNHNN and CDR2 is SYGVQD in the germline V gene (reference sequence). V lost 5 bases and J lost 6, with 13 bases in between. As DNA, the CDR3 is TGCGCCAGCAGTACGTCAGGGAATGCTGAAGCTTTCTTT. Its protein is CASSTSGNAEAFF.

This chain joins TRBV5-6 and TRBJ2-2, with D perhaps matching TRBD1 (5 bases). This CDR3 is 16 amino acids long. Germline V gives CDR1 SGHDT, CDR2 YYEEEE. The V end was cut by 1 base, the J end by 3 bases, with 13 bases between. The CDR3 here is CASSLWGTQDTGELFF. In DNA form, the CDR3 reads TGTGCCAGCAGCTTGTGGGGTACACAGGACACCGGGGAGCTGTTTTTT.

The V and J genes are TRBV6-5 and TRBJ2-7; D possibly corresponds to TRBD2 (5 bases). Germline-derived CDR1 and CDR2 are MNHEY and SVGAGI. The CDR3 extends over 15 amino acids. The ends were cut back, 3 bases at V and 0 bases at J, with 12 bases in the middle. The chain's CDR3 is CASSYDGGSSYEQYF. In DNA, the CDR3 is TGTGCCAGCAGTTATGACGGTGGGAGCTCCTACGAGCAGTACTTC.

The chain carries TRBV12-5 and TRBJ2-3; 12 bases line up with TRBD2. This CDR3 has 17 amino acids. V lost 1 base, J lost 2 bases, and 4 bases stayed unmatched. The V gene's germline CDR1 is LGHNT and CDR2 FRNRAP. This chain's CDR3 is CASGLGTSGGFTDTQYF. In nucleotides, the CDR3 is TGTGCTAGTGGTTTGGGTACTAGCGGGGGGTTCACAGATACGCAGTATTTT.

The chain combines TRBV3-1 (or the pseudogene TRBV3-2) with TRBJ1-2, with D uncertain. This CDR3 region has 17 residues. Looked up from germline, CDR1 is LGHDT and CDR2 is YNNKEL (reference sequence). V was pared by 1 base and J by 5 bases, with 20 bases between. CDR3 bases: TGTGCCAGCAGCCAAGGTTTATCCGCTGCGGCGGTGTATGGCTACACCTTC. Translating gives CASSQGLSAAAVYGYTF.

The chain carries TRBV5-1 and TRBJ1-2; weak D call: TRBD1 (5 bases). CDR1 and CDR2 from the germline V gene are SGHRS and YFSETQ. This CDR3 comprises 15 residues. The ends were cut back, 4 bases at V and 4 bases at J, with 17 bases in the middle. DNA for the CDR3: TGCGCCAGCAGCCTCATCTCGACAGAACTCTATGGCTACACCTTC. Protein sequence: CASSLISTELYGYTF. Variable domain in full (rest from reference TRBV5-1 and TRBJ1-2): KAGVTQTPRYLIKTRGQQVTLSCSPISGHRSVSWYQQTPGQGLQFLFEYFSETQRNKGNFPGRFSGRQFSNSRSEMNVSTLELGDSALYLCASSLISTELYGYTFGSGTRLTVV.

CDR3 coding DNA: TGTGCCAGCAGCTTAGCCCAAATAGGACAGGCCAATGAGCAGTTCTTC. This sequence encodes CASSLAQIGQANEQFF. This chain joins TRBV7-9 and TRBJ2-1; 7 nucleotides line up with TRBD1. Losses at the gene ends were 0 bases for V and 6 bases for J; bases not matched to a gene: 8. Germline assignment: CDR1 SEHNR and CDR2 FQNEAQ (reference sequence). The CDR3 sequence is 16 residues long.

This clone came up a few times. CDR3 sequence reads: CASSLGQSGNTIYF. CDR3 nucleotide sequence: TGTGCCAGCAGCTTGGGACAGTCTGGAAACACCATATATTTT. The rearrangement links TRBV5-5 to TRBJ1-3; maybe TRBD1 (5 bases). V lost 0 bases and J lost 1, with 5 bases in between. This CDR3 has 14 amino acids. Germline V gene data show CDR1 as SGHKS and CDR2 as YYEKEE (reference sequence).

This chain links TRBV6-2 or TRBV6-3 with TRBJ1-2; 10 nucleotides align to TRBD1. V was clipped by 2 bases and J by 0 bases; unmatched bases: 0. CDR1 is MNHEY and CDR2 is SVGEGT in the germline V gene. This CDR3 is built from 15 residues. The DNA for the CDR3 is TGTGCCAGCAGTTACGGACAGGGGGCTAACTATGGCTACACCTTC. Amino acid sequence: CASSYGQGANYGYTF.

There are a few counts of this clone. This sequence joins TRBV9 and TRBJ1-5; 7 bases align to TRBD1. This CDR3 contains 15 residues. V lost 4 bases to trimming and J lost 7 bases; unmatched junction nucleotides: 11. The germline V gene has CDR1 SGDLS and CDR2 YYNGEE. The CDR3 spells CASSPRDSGGQPQHF. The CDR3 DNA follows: TGTGCCAGCAGCCCCCGGGACAGCGGAGGGCAGCCCCAGCATTTT. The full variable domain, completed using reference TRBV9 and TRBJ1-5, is DSGVTQTPKHLITATGQRVTLRCSPRSGDLSVYWYQQSLDQGLQFLIQYYNGEERAKGNILERFSAQQFPDLHSELNLSSLELGDSALYFCASSPRDSGGQPQHFGDGTRLSIL.

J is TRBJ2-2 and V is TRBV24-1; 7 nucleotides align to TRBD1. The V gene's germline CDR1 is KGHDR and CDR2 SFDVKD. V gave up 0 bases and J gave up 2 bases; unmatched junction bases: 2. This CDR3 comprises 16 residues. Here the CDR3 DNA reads TGTGCCACCAGTGATTTGGGGACAGCCAACACCGGGGAGCTGTTTTTT. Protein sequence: CATSDLGTANTGELFF.

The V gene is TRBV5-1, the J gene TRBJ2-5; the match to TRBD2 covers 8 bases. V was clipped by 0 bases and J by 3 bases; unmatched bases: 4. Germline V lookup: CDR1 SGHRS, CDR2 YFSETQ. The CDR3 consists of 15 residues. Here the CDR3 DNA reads TGCGCCAGCAGCTTGGATCTGCGGGGGGAAGAGACCCAGTACTTC. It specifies CASSLDLRGEETQYF.

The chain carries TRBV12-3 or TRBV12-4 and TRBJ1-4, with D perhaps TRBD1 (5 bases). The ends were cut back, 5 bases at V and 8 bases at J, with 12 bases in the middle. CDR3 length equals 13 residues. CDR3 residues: CASSLPGWEKLFF. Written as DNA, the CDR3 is TGTGCCAGCAGTCTCCCAGGGTGGGAAAAACTGTTTTTT.

CDR3 residues: CASSTDRANTGELFF. CDR3 bases: TGTGCCAGCAGCACGGACAGAGCAAACACCGGGGAGCTGTTTTTT. The V call is TRBV5-4, the J call TRBJ2-2; D perhaps matches TRBD1 (6 bases). The ends were cut back, 4 bases at V and 2 bases at J, with 12 bases in the middle. Germline assignment: CDR1 SGHNT and CDR2 YYREEE (reference sequence). This CDR3 has 15 residues.

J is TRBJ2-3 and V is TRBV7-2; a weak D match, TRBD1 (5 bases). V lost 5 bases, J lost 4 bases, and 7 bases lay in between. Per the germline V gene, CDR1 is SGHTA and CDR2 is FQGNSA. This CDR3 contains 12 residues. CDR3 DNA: TGTGCCAGCAGCAGCAGGGCAGATACGCAGTATTTT. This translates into CASSSRADTQYF.

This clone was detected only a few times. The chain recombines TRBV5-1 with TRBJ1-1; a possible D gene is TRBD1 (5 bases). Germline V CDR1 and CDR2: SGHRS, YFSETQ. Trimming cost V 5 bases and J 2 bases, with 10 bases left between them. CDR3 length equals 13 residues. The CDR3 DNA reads TGCGCCAGCAGGTCAGGGTACAACACTGAAGCTTTCTTT. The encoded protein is CASRSGYNTEAFF. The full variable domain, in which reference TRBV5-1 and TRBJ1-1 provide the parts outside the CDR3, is KAGVTQTPRYLIKTRGQQVTLSCSPISGHRSVSWYQQTPGQGLQFLFEYFSETQRNKGNFPGRFSGRQFSNSRSEMNVSTLELGDSALYLCASRSGYNTEAFFGQGTRLTVV.

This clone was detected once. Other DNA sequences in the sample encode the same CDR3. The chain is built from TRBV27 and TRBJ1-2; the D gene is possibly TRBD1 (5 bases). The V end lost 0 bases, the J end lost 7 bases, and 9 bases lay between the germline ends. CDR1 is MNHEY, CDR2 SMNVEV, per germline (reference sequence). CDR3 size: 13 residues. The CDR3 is CASSLSGGSGYTF. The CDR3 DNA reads TGTGCCAGCAGTTTATCCGGGGGTTCTGGCTACACCTTC.

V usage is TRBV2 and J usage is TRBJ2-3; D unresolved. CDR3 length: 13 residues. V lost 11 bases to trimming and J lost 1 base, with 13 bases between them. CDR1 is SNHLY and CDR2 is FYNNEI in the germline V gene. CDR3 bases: TGTGCCCCCAACGGTATGGGCACAGATACGCAGTATTTT. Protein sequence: CAPNGMGTDTQYF.

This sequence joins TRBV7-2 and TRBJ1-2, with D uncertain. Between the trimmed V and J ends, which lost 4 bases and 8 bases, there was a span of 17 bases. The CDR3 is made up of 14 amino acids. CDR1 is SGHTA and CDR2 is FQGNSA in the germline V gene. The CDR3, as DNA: TGTGCCAGCAGCTACCCCGGGGAGGGAAGAGGCTACACCTTC. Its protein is CASSYPGEGRGYTF. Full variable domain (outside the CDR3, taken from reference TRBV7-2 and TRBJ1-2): GAGVSQSPSNKVTEKGKDVELRCDPISGHTALYWYRQSLGQGLEFLIYFQGNSAPDKSGLPSDRFSAERTGGSVSTLTIQRTQQEDSAVYLCASSYPGEGRGYTFGSGTRLTVV.

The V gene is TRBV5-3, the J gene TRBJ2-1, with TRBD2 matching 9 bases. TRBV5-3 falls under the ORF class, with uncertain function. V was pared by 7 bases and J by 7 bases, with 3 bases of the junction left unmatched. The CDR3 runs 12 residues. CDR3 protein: CARRGGVNEQFF. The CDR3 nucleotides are TGTGCCAGACGCGGGGGGGTAAATGAGCAGTTCTTC.

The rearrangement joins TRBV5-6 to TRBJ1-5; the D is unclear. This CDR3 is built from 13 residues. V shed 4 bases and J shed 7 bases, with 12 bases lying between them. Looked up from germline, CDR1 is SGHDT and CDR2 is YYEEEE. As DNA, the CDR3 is TGTGCCAGCAGCCCTCCAGGAGGACAGCCCCAGCATTTT. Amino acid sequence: CASSPPGGQPQHF.